Following are 19 T cell receptor beta chains from one sample sequenced in a study of T-cell reconstitution after alpha-beta-depleted transplantation in children (dated by TCRdb to the mid-2010s). Reading the label with the study, this specimen's treatment or condition is: allogeneic hematopoietic cell transplantation with graft depleted of TCRalphabeta T cells and CD19 B cells. The library was produced with PCR. The sequencing machine was an Illumina HiSeq 2500. Molecular barcoding was employed in the preparation of TCR libraries, with unique molecular identifiers being used to normalize TCRbeta repertoire quantification. TCRdb handled the public reads itself, with Q25 trimming in fastp and clone calling in MiXCR, and kept productive beta chains. Rows merge per CDR3 protein into single entries with the most common DNA and genes. The sample table contains roughly 300,000 distinct CDR3 sequences; only one count was recorded for under 14% of them. About a quarter of the sample goes to the ten largest clones.

This specimen was peripheral blood, taken 180 days after TCRalphabeta/CD19-depleted stem cell transplant. Receptors were obtained from a male patient between 2 and 10 years old who had a stem cell transplant for chronic granulomatous disease, so the T cells may come from the graft donor.

In this sample, this clonotype turned up many times. The chain couples TRBV7-8 to TRBJ2-7, with TRBD2 matching over 7 bases. Germline values: CDR1 SGHVS, CDR2 FQNEAQ. The CDR3 is made up of 13 amino acids. The V gene end was trimmed by 3 bases and the J gene end by 5 bases; junction bases not matched to a gene: 4. As DNA, the CDR3 is TGTGCCAGCAGCTTGGGACTACCCCACGAGCAGTACTTC. It codes for CASSLGLPHEQYF.

The CDR3: CASSSTGRTEAFF. As DNA, the CDR3 is TGTGCCAGCAGTTCTACAGGGAGAACTGAAGCTTTCTTT. The J gene is TRBJ1-1, the V gene TRBV12-3 or TRBV12-4, with D possibly matching TRBD1 (6 bases). This CDR3 has 13 residues. V was clipped by 4 bases and J by 5 bases, with 11 bases between them.

In its sample, this clonotype was seen many times. The CDR3 protein is CASSQGLAGEQTWIRNEQFF. The CDR3, as DNA: TGTGCCAGCAGCCAAGGACTAGCGGGGGAACAAACTTGGATAAGAAATGAGCAGTTCTTC. This chain uses TRBV3-1 with TRBJ2-1; the match to TRBD2 covers 12 bases. The CDR3 is 20 amino acids. Germline trimming cut 1 base from V and 7 bases from J; bases unmatched to any gene: 17. CDR1 and CDR2 from the germline V gene are LGHDT and YNNKEL (reference sequence).

In this sample, this clonotype turned up many times. The genes are TRBV25-1 and TRBJ2-1, with a possible D match to TRBD2 (5 bases). Germline-derived CDR1 and CDR2 are MGHDK and SYGVNS. Trimming shortened V by 2 bases and J by 5 bases, and 13 bases separated the two germline ends. The length of the CDR3 is 15 residues. The CDR3, as DNA: TGTGCCAGCAGTGAAGTGAGGGCTACGGACAATGAGCAGTTCTTC. Translating it yields CASSEVRATDNEQFF.

At least ten counts were recorded for this clonotype. The rearrangement uses TRBV4-3 and TRBJ2-6, with unresolved D. The CDR3 covers 16 residues. With 0 bases removed from V and 0 bases from J, the gap between germline ends came to 6 bases. CDR1 LGHNA and CDR2 YSLEER come from the germline V gene. The DNA for the CDR3 is TGCGCCAGCAGCCAAGAGTGGACCTCTGGGGCCAACGTCCTGACTTTC. It yields the protein CASSQEWTSGANVLTF.

Ten or more counts support this clonotype. The gene calls are TRBV20-1 and TRBJ2-5; no firm D call. Trimming removed 6 bases at V and 0 bases at J, with 14 bases between. Germline V gives CDR1 DFQATT, CDR2 SNEGSKA (reference sequence). CDR3 length equals 14 residues. In DNA, the CDR3 is TGCAGTGCGAGACGCGGATCGTACCAAGAGACCCAGTACTTC. It is translated as CSARRGSYQETQYF.

In its sample, this clonotype was seen many times. The gene calls are TRBV10-3 and TRBJ2-2, with 9 bases that match TRBD1. The ends lost 4 bases at V and 7 bases at J; junction bases unmatched: 10. Germline CDR1 ENHRY, CDR2 SYGVKD. This CDR3 spans 16 amino acids. CDR3: CAISGGRGQGIGELFF. The CDR3 DNA reads as TGTGCCATCAGTGGGGGTAGAGGACAGGGGATCGGGGAGCTGTTTTTT.

This clonotype was counted ten times or more. The chain couples TRBV7-6 to TRBJ1-4; D possibly corresponds to TRBD1 (5 bases). V dropped 5 bases and J dropped 10 bases, with 14 bases sitting between them. This CDR3 contains 13 residues. CDR1 SGHVS and CDR2 FNYEAQ come from the germline V gene. CDR3 bases: TGTGCCAGCAGCCGGGGCGGGGGGGGAAAACTGTTTTTT. Translation gives CASSRGGGGKLFF.

In its sample, this clonotype was seen many times. The rearrangement links TRBV29-1 to TRBJ1-1; D is uncertain. Trimming left V 4 bases short and J 5 bases short, with 8 bases between. The CDR3 loop spans 11 amino acids. The germline CDR1 and CDR2 sequences are SQVTM and ANQGSEA. CDR3 amino acids: CSVGALTEAFF. In nucleotides, the CDR3 is TGCAGCGTTGGGGCGTTGACTGAAGCTTTCTTT.

This clonotype was observed at least ten times. The chain has TRBV20-1 and TRBJ2-7, with D perhaps TRBD1 or TRBD2 (5 bases each). CDR1 and CDR2 from the germline V gene are DFQATT and SNEGSKA (reference sequence). This CDR3 has 12 amino acids. With 0 bases removed from V and 13 bases from J, the gap between germline ends came to 16 bases. The CDR3 is CSARDRIGAPYF. CDR3 bases: TGCAGTGCTAGAGATCGTATCGGGGCCCCTTACTTC.

This clonotype was seen repeatedly, ten times or more. This sequence joins TRBV7-2 and TRBJ2-7; possibly TRBD1 for D (6 bases). CDR1 and CDR2 from the germline V gene are SGHTA and FQGNSA. This CDR3 has 14 amino acids. Trimming removed 0 bases from V and 5 bases from J, with 11 bases in between. CDR3 in DNA: TGTGCCAGCAGCTTAGCAAACAGGGTCCACGAGCAGTACTTC. Translating gives CASSLANRVHEQYF. The full variable domain, with the rest looked up from reference TRBV7-2 and TRBJ2-7, is GAGVSQSPSNKVTEKGKDVELRCDPISGHTALYWYRQSLGQGLEFLIYFQGNSAPDKSGLPSDRFSAERTGGSVSTLTIQRTQQEDSAVYLCASSLANRVHEQYFGPGTRLTVT.

This clonotype has at least ten counts. The chain is built from TRBV12-3 or TRBV12-4 and TRBJ2-7; D perhaps matches TRBD2 (6 bases). The CDR3 is 13 residues long. The ends were cut back, 7 bases at V and 3 bases at J, with 13 bases in the middle. The CDR3 is CASTPGGVYEQYF. CDR3 in DNA: TGTGCCAGCACCCCCGGGGGAGTCTACGAGCAGTACTTC.

V and J are TRBV18 and TRBJ2-5; D gene unclear. The CDR3 extends over 16 amino acids. V was cut by 2 bases and J by 5 bases, with 18 bases left in between. In germline, CDR1 is KGHSH, CDR2 LQKENI. The CDR3 sequence: CASSPFGPLSSETQYF. Written as DNA, the CDR3 is TGTGCCAGCTCACCATTTGGTCCCCTCTCTTCGGAGACCCAGTACTTC. Variable domain in full (rest from reference TRBV18 and TRBJ2-5): NAGVMQNPRHLVRRRGQEARLRCSPMKGHSHVYWYRQLPEEGLKFMVYLQKENIIDESGMPKERFSAEFPKEGPSILRIQQVVRGDSAAYFCASSPFGPLSSETQYFGPGTRLLVL.

There are many counts of this clonotype. This chain uses TRBV5-1 with TRBJ2-7; the D gene is possibly TRBD2 (5 bases). The length of the CDR3 is 15 residues. Germline values: CDR1 SGHRS, CDR2 YFSETQ. Trimming pared 6 bases from V and 2 bases from J, leaving 18 bases between. CDR3 sequence (DNA): TGCGCCAGCAAGGAGGAAGCGGTTAGGACCTACGAGCAGTACTTC. Translated: CASKEEAVRTYEQYF.

This clonotype was picked up many times. J is TRBJ1-2 and V is TRBV13; weak D call: TRBD1 (5 bases). The germline V gene encodes CDR1 PRHDT and CDR2 FYEKMQ (reference sequence). The CDR3 spans 13 residues. V gave up 1 base and J gave up 7 bases, with 10 bases separating them. The CDR3 is CASSLEPGSGYTF. The DNA of the CDR3 is TGTGCCAGCAGCTTAGAACCAGGGAGTGGCTACACCTTC.

This clonotype was seen repeatedly, ten times or more. This chain connects TRBV9 to TRBJ2-7; possibly TRBD2 for D (6 bases). The germline V gene has CDR1 SGDLS and CDR2 YYNGEE. Trimming shortened V by 0 bases and J by 7 bases, and 17 bases separated the two germline ends. The CDR3 extends over 15 amino acids. CDR3 region: CASSVGGGPTNEQYF. CDR3 DNA: TGTGCCAGCAGCGTAGGGGGAGGTCCTACTAATGAGCAGTACTTC.

The CDR3 region is CASSLGQTNYGYTF. The CDR3 region has the DNA TGTGCCAGCAGTCTAGGACAGACTAACTATGGCTACACCTTC. The rearrangement uses TRBV12-3 or TRBV12-4 and TRBJ1-2; D is possibly TRBD1 (6 bases). Trimming took 5 bases from V and 0 from J, leaving 10 bases between them. The CDR3 runs 14 residues.

This clonotype was seen ten or more times. The chain employs TRBV7-8 and TRBJ2-5, with D tentatively TRBD2 (6 bases). CDR1 SGHVS and CDR2 FQNEAQ come from the germline V gene. The V and J ends lost 1 base and 0 bases respectively, with 12 bases between them. This CDR3 has 16 amino acids. CDR3 coding DNA: TGTGCCAGCAGCTTAGTGCTCGGAGGGTACCAAGAGACCCAGTACTTC. Translated, it gives CASSLVLGGYQETQYF. The entire variable domain, with the rest obtained from reference TRBV7-8 and TRBJ2-5, is as follows: GAGVSQSPRYKVAKRGQDVALRCDPISGHVSLFWYQQALGQGPEFLTYFQNEAQLDKSGLPSDRFFAERPEGSVSTLKIQRTQQEDSAVYLCASSLVLGGYQETQYFGPGTRLLVL.

There are many counts of this clonotype. The rearrangement links TRBV20-1 to TRBJ2-5, with TRBD2 matching 12 bases. Germline values: CDR1 DFQATT, CDR2 SNEGSKA (reference sequence). The V segment lost 0 bases and the J segment 5 bases; nucleotides outside the gene matches: 10. This CDR3 has 17 residues. CDR3 amino acids: CSARDPLAGGLGETQYF. The CDR3 coding sequence is TGCAGTGCTAGAGATCCCCTAGCGGGAGGGCTGGGGGAGACCCAGTACTTC.